This T cell receptor beta chain was sequenced in a study of regulatory T cells in long-lasting Graves disease. The CDR3 has 17 amino acids. CDR1 DFQATT and CDR2 SNEGSKA come from the germline V gene (reference sequence). V lost 4 bases and J lost 2; bases outside the gene matches: 11. Time point of the sample: newly diagnosed GD, antithyroid drugs for less than 3 months. RNA extracted from PBMCs served as the sequencing template. Overall study findings and caveats: Newly diagnosed disease favored TRBV20-1 and TRBJ2-1 over persistent disease. Researchers examined only peripheral blood and not thyroid tissue.

As regards this clonotype: As yet, its antigen is unknown.

Arm-PCR of CDR3 regions and iRepertoire HTBI primers were used to build TCR beta libraries. One entry per CDR3 protein results from TCRdb running MiXCR on the multiplex PCR reads. Of just over 600,000 distinct CDR3 sequences detected, under 20% appear once; the ten largest clones hold about 17%. These records were also assigned to another study, of T cells in Graves' hyperthyroidism and ophthalmopathy.

The receptor comes from a woman aged 30 to 39 with Graves disease. This chain links TRBV20-1 with TRBJ2-3, with 11 bases that match TRBD2. The sequencing used peripheral blood mononuclear cells (PBMCs), collected at new diagnosis, from a patient treated with antithyroid drugs. The DNA of the CDR3 is TGCAGTGCTAACCCTATTAGCGGGAGGGCCGCCACAGATACGCAGTATTTT. This translates into CSANPISGRAATDTQYF.